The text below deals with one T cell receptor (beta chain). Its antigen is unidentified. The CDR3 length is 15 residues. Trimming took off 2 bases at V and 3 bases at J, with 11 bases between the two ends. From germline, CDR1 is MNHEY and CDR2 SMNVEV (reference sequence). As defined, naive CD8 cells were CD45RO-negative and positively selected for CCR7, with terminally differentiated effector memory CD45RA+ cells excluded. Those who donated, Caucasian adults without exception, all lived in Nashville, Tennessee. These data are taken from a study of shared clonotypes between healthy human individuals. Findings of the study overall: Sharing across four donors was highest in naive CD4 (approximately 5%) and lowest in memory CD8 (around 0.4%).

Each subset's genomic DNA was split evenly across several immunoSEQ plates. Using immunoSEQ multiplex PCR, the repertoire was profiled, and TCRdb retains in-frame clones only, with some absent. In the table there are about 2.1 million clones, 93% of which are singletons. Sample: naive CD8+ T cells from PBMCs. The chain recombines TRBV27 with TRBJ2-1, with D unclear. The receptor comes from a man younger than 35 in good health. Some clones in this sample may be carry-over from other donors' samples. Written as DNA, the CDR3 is TGTGCCAGCAGTTTAAAGCAGATTGACTACAATGAGCAGTTCTTC. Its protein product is CASSLKQIDYNEQFF.